This T cell receptor beta chain was retrieved from a study of blood T cell repertoires in COVID-19. About the research overall: Samples representing acute and convalescent COVID-19 were sourced from the United States, Italy and Spain.

Original data processing: Reference gene primer amplification yielded estimated nucleated cell counts. The protocol was immunoSEQ multiplex PCR, while the TCRdb copy is restricted to in-frame clones and leaves out a portion. Clonal size and the V and J genes are those of that table, whereas D and trimming came from the DNA. Of 200,000 to 250,000 clones listed, over 75% are singletons. The table lists this clone with a few counts. Germline V gene data show CDR1 as MDHEN and CDR2 as SYDVKM. The junction had 9 bases not matched to a gene; V was cut back by 3 bases and J by 7 bases. This CDR3 is 15 amino acids long.

The V call is TRBV28, the J call TRBJ1-2; TRBD1 aligns across 9 bases. Sequences were obtained from peripheral blood. The clonotype originates from a man at least 80 years old with acute or convalescent COVID-19. The CDR3 protein is CASSFSPDRGRGYTF. DNA for the CDR3: TGTGCCAGCAGTTTCTCCCCGGACAGGGGACGTGGCTACACCTTC.